This entry lists 24 T cell receptor beta chains sequenced from one sample in a study of T cell responses to AZD1222 COVID-19 vaccine. This table comes from immunoSEQ multiplex PCR, and its TCRdb copy is limited to in-frame clones, with some not included. The sample has 110,000 to 150,000 clones; approximately 85% are singletons. The sequencing here drew on peripheral blood, taken on day 0 of AZD1222 vaccination. The receptors derive from an adult in good health.

This clone has a handful of counts. The rearrangement joins TRBV27 to TRBJ2-2; D is uncertain. This CDR3 has 12 residues. V lost 6 bases and J lost 10, with 12 bases in between. Germline V gene data show CDR1 as MNHEY and CDR2 as SMNVEV (reference sequence). This chain's CDR3 is CASSARYSELFF. The CDR3 coding sequence is TGTGCCAGCAGCGCGAGATACTCGGAGCTGTTTTTT.

This chain joins TRBV30 and TRBJ1-4, with 8 bases that match TRBD1. CDR1 and CDR2 from the germline V gene are GTSNPN and SVGIG (reference sequence). Trimming at V came to 6 bases and at J to 7 bases, leaving 10 bases not matched to a gene. The CDR3 has 14 amino acids. The CDR3 sequence is CACPDREGVEKLFF. The CDR3 region has the DNA TGTGCCTGCCCGGACAGGGAGGGAGTTGAAAAACTGTTTTTT.

In its sample, this clone was seen a few times. The CDR3 spells CASSDPGGGGNTIYF. For the CDR3, the DNA is TGCGCCAGCAGCGACCCCGGCGGGGGAGGAAACACCATATATTTT. V usage is TRBV5-1 and J usage is TRBJ1-3; D perhaps matches TRBD1 (5 bases). V was cut by 4 bases and J by 4 bases, with 15 bases left in between. The CDR3 totals 15 residues. Per the germline V gene, CDR1 is SGHRS and CDR2 is YFSETQ.

CDR3 bases: TGTGCCAGCAGTTACGCTCGCTTGGACCTTAATTCACCCCTCCACTTT. It translates to CASSYARLDLNSPLHF. This chain joins TRBV6-6 and TRBJ1-6; D not certain. Trimming took 2 bases from V and 6 from J, leaving 14 bases between them. The CDR3 runs 16 residues. Germline V gene lookup returns CDR1 MNHNY and CDR2 SVGAGI (reference sequence).

The J gene is TRBJ2-3, the V gene TRBV5-1; TRBD2 aligns across 10 bases. CDR1 and CDR2 from the germline V gene are SGHRS and YFSETQ. The CDR3 runs to 16 residues. The V gene end was trimmed by 4 bases and the J gene end by 0 bases; junction bases not matched to a gene: 5. The CDR3 is CASSPGLAVSTDTQYF. CDR3 DNA sequence: TGCGCCAGCAGCCCCGGACTAGCGGTTAGCACAGATACGCAGTATTTT.

V gene TRBV6-7 combines with J gene TRBJ2-5; a possible D gene is TRBD2 (7 bases). TRBV6-7 is treated as an ORF (open reading frame) with a function not yet certain. V was trimmed by 2 bases and J by 5 bases, leaving 12 bases between them. CDR3 length equals 14 residues. The CDR3 is CASSYRGGGETQYF. CDR3 in DNA: TGTGCCAGCAGTTACAGAGGGGGAGGGGAGACCCAGTACTTC.

Many counts were recorded for this clone. The J gene is TRBJ2-7, the V gene TRBV9; D not resolved. In germline, CDR1 is SGDLS, CDR2 YYNGEE. The ends were cut back, 3 bases at V and 5 bases at J, with 12 bases in the middle. The CDR3 covers 13 residues. CDR3 nucleotides: TGTGCCAGCAGCGAAGGACCAGCGAACGAGCAGTACTTC. It specifies CASSEGPANEQYF. Full variable domain (outside the CDR3, taken from reference TRBV9 and TRBJ2-7): DSGVTQTPKHLITATGQRVTLRCSPRSGDLSVYWYQQSLDQGLQFLIQYYNGEERAKGNILERFSAQQFPDLHSELNLSSLELGDSALYFCASSEGPANEQYFGPGTRLTVT.

Comments on this clone: Other nucleotide sequences from this sample produce the same CDR3. V is TRBV19 and J is TRBJ1-6, with 8 bases matching TRBD1. This CDR3 region has 15 residues. V lost 4 bases, J lost 7 bases, and 6 bases stayed unmatched. Germline CDR1 and CDR2: LNHDA and SQIVND (reference sequence). CDR3 loop: CASSTATGANSPLHF. The CDR3 DNA sequence: TGTGCCAGTAGTACCGCGACAGGGGCCAATTCACCCCTCCACTTT.

The V call is TRBV3-1 (or the pseudogene TRBV3-2), the J call TRBJ2-7, with D tentatively TRBD2 (6 bases). This CDR3 is built from 15 residues. The germline gives CDR1 LGHDT, CDR2 YNNKEL (reference sequence). Trimming stripped 1 base from V and 3 bases from J, with 13 bases between. The CDR3 coding sequence is TGTGCCAGCAGCCAAGGTCCAGGCGGGGTCTACGAGCAGTACTTC. Protein: CASSQGPGGVYEQYF.

This clone appeared once. V is TRBV5-1 and J is TRBJ1-6; a possible D gene is TRBD1 (5 bases). The length of the CDR3 is 15 residues. V was pared by 2 bases and J by 8 bases, with 14 bases between. The V gene's germline CDR1 is SGHRS and CDR2 YFSETQ. The DNA for the CDR3 is TGCGCCAGCAGCTTCCGGGACGGAGTGGATTCACCCCTCCACTTT. It codes for CASSFRDGVDSPLHF.

J is TRBJ2-1 and V is TRBV11-2; D is possibly TRBD1 (5 bases). The CDR3 has 12 amino acids. Deletions cut 5 bases from V and 6 bases from J, with 8 bases between. Germline loops: CDR1 SGHAT, CDR2 FQNNGV. The DNA for the CDR3 is TGTGCCAGCAGCCCACAGGTCAATGAGCAGTTCTTC. Translation gives CASSPQVNEQFF.

This chain links TRBV3-1 (or the pseudogene TRBV3-2) with TRBJ1-2, with 9 bases aligning to TRBD1. CDR1 and CDR2 from the germline V gene are LGHDT and YNNKEL (reference sequence). There are 16 residues in the CDR3. J was trimmed by 1 base and V by 1 base; bases with no gene match: 4. CDR3 region: CASSQGTGGINYGYTF. CDR3 nucleotides: TGTGCCAGCAGCCAAGGTACAGGGGGCATTAACTATGGCTACACCTTC.

The genes are TRBV6-5 and TRBJ2-7, with 7 nucleotides matching TRBD1. The germline V gene has CDR1 MNHEY and CDR2 SVGAGI. The V gene end was trimmed by 0 bases and the J gene end by 3 bases; junction bases not matched to a gene: 2. The CDR3 is 14 amino acids. The CDR3 region has the DNA TGTGCCAGCAGTTACTCGGACAGGCTCTACGAGCAGTACTTC. Translation: CASSYSDRLYEQYF.

The genes are TRBV28 and TRBJ2-6; D might be TRBD1 (6 bases). Trimming took off 4 bases at V and 2 bases at J, with 9 bases between the two ends. CDR3 length equals 15 residues. CDR1 is MDHEN and CDR2 is SYDVKM in the germline V gene. Here the CDR3 reads CASSSSGAGANVLTF. The CDR3, as DNA: TGTGCCAGCAGTTCCTCAGGGGCTGGGGCCAACGTCCTGACTTTC.

V gene TRBV9 combines with J gene TRBJ1-3; D possibly corresponds to TRBD1 (5 bases). The CDR3 is made up of 15 amino acids. Per the germline V gene, CDR1 is SGDLS and CDR2 is YYNGEE. V shed 1 base and J shed 2 bases, with 10 bases lying between them. In nucleotides, the CDR3 is TGTGCCAGCAGCGTATCACCAGGGACTGGAAACACCATATATTTT. Amino acid sequence: CASSVSPGTGNTIYF.

The rearrangement joins TRBV29-1 to TRBJ1-2, with 7 bases identical to TRBD1. The germline gives CDR1 SQVTM, CDR2 ANQGSEA. The J segment lost 4 bases and the V segment lost 8 bases, leaving 4 bases of the junction unmatched. There are 11 residues in the CDR3. CDR3 in DNA: TGCAGCTCCGGGGACAGCTATGGCTACACCTTC. Translated, it gives CSSGDSYGYTF. Looking up the rest from reference TRBV29-1 and TRBJ1-2 gives the full variable domain: SAVISQKPSRDICQRGTSLTIQCQVDSQVTMMFWYRQQPGQSLTLIATANQGSEATYESGFVIDKFPISRPNLTFSTLTVSNMSPEDSSIYLCSSGDSYGYTFGSGTRLTVV.

This clone has only one observation. The chain is built from TRBV3-1 (or the pseudogene TRBV3-2) and TRBJ2-2; D is perhaps TRBD1 or TRBD2 (5 bases each). Germline values: CDR1 LGHDT, CDR2 YNNKEL (reference sequence). The CDR3 is 16 residues long. V lost 2 bases and J 4 bases, leaving 14 bases between the germline ends. The CDR3: CASSQPGSGVTGELFF. The CDR3 region has the DNA TGTGCCAGCAGCCAACCAGGGAGCGGAGTCACCGGGGAGCTGTTTTTT.

The V and J genes are TRBV9 and TRBJ1-2; possible D gene TRBD1, 5 bases. CDR1 SGDLS and CDR2 YYNGEE come from the germline V gene. Trimming pared 3 bases from V and 4 bases from J, leaving 16 bases between. This CDR3 comprises 15 residues. The CDR3 DNA reads as TGTGCCAGCAGCGACACCTCAGGCAGGGTCTATGGCTACACCTTC. Encoded protein: CASSDTSGRVYGYTF.

The rearrangement links TRBV11-2 to TRBJ1-1; D is undetermined. V was clipped by 5 bases and J by 1 base, with 17 bases between them. The CDR3 covers 16 residues. Germline lookup yields CDR1 SGHAT and CDR2 FQNNGV. CDR3 protein: CASSVIPGYENTEAFF. In nucleotides, the CDR3 is TGTGCCAGCAGCGTAATACCGGGTTACGAGAACACTGAAGCTTTCTTT.

This clone was detected once. The V call is TRBV28, the J call TRBJ2-5; D is perhaps TRBD2 (6 bases). Trimming took 7 bases from V and 2 from J, leaving 14 bases between them. The CDR3 runs 14 residues. Per the germline V gene, CDR1 is MDHEN and CDR2 is SYDVKM. The DNA of the CDR3 is TGTGCCAGCATCCCACTGGGGGGTCAAGAGACCCAGTACTTC. Its protein product is CASIPLGGQETQYF.

Turning to this clone: Because the CDR3 is missing its conserved closing phenylalanine or tryptophan, this is likely a read error. The DNA is left out, because the CDR3 cannot be placed on it with certainty; the CDR3 is given as TCRdb lists it. This rearrangement joins TRBV6-6 to TRBJ2-7. The CDR3 is 12 residues long, ends included. The V gene's germline CDR1 is MNHNY and CDR2 SVGAGI (reference sequence). CDR3 in amino acids: CAAYVLGGRLVL.

The rearrangement uses TRBV15 and TRBJ2-1, with D unresolved. Germline V gene sequence: CDR1 LNHNV, CDR2 YYDKDF (reference sequence). CDR3 length: 16 amino acids. V was pared by 0 bases and J by 2 bases, with 11 bases between. The DNA for the CDR3 is TGTGCCACCAGCAGAGATGGGAATAGACCCTACAATGAGCAGTTCTTC. It translates to CATSRDGNRPYNEQFF.

The chain links TRBV2 to TRBJ1-2; TRBD1 is a possible D gene (5 bases). The V end was cut by 4 bases, the J end by 8 bases, with 17 bases between. This CDR3 is 14 amino acids long. Germline V CDR1 and CDR2: SNHLY, FYNNEI. CDR3 nucleotides: TGTGCCAGCAGTGCGCGGCAGGCCAGGACAGGCTACACCTTC. Translated, it gives CASSARQARTGYTF. Supplemented by reference TRBV2 and TRBJ1-2, the full variable domain reads EPEVTQTPSHQVTQMGQEVILRCVPISNHLYFYWYRQILGQKVEFLVSFYNNEISEKSEIFDDQFSVERPDGSNFTLKIRSTKLEDSAMYFCASSARQARTGYTFGSGTRLTVV.

The chain couples TRBV12-5 to TRBJ1-6; D ambiguous. CDR1 LGHNT and CDR2 FRNRAP come from the germline V gene. CDR3 length: 16 amino acids. With 1 base removed from V and 7 bases from J, the gap between germline ends came to 14 bases. CDR3 protein: CASGLAVRTPNSPLHF. The DNA for the CDR3 is TGTGCTAGTGGTTTGGCGGTGAGGACTCCAAATTCACCCCTCCACTTT. Together with reference TRBV12-5 and TRBJ1-6, the CDR3 gives the full variable domain: DARVTQTPRHKVTEMGQEVTMRCQPILGHNTVFWYRQTMMQGLELLAYFRNRAPLDDSGMPKDRFSAEMPDATLATLKIQPSEPRDSAVYFCASGLAVRTPNSPLHFGNGTRLTVT.